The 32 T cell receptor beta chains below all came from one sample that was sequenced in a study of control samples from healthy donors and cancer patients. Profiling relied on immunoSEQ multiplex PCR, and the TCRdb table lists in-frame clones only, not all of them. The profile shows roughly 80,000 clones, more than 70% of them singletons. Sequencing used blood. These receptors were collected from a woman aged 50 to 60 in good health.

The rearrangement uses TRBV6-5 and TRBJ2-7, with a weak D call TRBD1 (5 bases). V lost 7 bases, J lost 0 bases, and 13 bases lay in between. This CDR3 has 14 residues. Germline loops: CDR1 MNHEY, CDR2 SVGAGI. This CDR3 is CASNRIFSSYEQYF. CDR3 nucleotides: TGTGCCAGCAACAGGATTTTTAGCTCCTACGAGCAGTACTTC.

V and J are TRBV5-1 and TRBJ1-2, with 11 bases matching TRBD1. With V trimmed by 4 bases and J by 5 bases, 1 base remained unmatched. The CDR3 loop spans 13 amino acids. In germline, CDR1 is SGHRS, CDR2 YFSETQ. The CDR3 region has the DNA TGCGCCAGCAGCAGGGACAGGGGGTATGGCTACACCTTC. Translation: CASSRDRGYGYTF.

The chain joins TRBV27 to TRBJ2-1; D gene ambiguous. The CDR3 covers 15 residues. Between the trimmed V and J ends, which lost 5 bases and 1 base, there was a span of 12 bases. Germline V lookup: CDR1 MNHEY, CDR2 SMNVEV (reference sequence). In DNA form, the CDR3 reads TGTGCCAGCAGTCAAACACCCTCGTCCTACAATGAGCAGTTCTTC. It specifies CASSQTPSSYNEQFF.

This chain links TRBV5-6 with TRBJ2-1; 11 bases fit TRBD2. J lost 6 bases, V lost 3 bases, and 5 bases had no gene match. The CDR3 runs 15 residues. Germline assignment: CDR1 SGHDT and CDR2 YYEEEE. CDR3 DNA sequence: TGTGCCAGCAGCTCACTAGCGGGGGATATCAATGAGCAGTTCTTC. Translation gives CASSSLAGDINEQFF.

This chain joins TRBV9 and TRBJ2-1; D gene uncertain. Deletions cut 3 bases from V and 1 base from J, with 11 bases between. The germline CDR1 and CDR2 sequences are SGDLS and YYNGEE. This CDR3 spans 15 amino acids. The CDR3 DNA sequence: TGTGCCAGCAGCGGTTGGGGATCTTCCTACAATGAGCAGTTCTTC. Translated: CASSGWGSSYNEQFF.

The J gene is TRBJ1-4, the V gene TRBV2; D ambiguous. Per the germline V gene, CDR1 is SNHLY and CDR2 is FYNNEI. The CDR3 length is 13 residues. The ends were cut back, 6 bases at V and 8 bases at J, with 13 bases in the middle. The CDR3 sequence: CASRSQAYEKLFF. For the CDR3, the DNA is TGTGCCAGCAGGTCCCAGGCGTACGAAAAACTGTTTTTT. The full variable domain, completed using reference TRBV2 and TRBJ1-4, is EPEVTQTPSHQVTQMGQEVILRCVPISNHLYFYWYRQILGQKVEFLVSFYNNEISEKSEIFDDQFSVERPDGSNFTLKIRSTKLEDSAMYFCASRSQAYEKLFFGSGTQLSVL.

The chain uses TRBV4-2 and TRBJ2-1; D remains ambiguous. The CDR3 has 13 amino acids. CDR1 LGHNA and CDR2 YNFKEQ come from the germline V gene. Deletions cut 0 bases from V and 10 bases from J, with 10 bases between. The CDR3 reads CASSQDSLREQFF. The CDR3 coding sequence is TGTGCCAGCAGCCAAGATAGTCTTAGAGAGCAGTTCTTC.

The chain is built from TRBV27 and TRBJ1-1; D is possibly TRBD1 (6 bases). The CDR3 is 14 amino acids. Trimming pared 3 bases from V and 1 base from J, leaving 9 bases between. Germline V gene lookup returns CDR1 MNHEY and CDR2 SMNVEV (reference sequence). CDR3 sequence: CASSFDRQNTEAFF. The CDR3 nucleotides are TGTGCCAGCAGTTTCGACAGGCAGAACACTGAAGCTTTCTTT.

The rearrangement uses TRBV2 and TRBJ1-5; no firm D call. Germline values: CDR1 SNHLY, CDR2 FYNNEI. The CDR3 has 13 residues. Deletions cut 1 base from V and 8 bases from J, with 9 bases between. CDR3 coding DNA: TGTGCCAGCAGTGAAGAGGGCGTGAAGCCCCAGCATTTT. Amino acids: CASSEEGVKPQHF.

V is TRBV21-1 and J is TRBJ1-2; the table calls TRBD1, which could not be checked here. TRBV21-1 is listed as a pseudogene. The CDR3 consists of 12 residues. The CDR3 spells CANNRENYGYTF. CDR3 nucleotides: TGTGCCAACAACAGAGAAAACTATGGCTACACCTTC.

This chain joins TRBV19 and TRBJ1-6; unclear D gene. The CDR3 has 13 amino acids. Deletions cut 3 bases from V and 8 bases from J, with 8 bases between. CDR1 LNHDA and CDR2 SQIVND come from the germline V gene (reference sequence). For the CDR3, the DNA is TGTGCCAGTAGTATTCCCCAGGATTCACCCCTCCACTTT. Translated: CASSIPQDSPLHF.

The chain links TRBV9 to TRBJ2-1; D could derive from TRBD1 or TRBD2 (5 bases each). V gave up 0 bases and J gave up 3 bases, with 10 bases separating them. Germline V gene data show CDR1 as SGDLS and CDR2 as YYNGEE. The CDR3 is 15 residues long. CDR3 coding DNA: TGTGCCAGCAGCGTAGTCGGGGCGATCTACAATGAGCAGTTCTTC. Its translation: CASSVVGAIYNEQFF.

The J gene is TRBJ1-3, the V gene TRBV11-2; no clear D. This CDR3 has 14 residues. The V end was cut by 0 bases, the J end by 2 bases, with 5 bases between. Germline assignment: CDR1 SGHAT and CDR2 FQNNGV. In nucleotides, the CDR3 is TGTGCCAGCAGCTTAGAGGCGACTGGAAACACCATATATTTT. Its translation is CASSLEATGNTIYF.

CDR3 sequence (DNA): TGTGCCAGCAGCCACCCACGGGGGCTATTCCCAGCAGCCTACGAGCAGTACTTC. It codes for CASSHPRGLFPAAYEQYF. J is TRBJ2-7 and V is TRBV4-2; D possibly matches TRBD1 or TRBD2 (6 bases each). This CDR3 is built from 18 residues. Germline loops: CDR1 LGHNA, CDR2 YNFKEQ. With 3 bases removed from V and 2 bases from J, the gap between germline ends came to 23 bases.

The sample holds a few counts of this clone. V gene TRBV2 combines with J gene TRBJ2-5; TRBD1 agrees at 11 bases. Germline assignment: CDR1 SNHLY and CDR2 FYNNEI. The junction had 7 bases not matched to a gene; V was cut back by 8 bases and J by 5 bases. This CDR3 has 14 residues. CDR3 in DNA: TGTGCCAGCGGAGGACAGGGGGCTTGGGAGACCCAGTACTTC. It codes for CASGGQGAWETQYF.

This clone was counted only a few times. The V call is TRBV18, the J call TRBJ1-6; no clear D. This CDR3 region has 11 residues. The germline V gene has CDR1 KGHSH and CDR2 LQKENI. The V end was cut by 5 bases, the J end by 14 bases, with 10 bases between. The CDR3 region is CASSAEKSLHF. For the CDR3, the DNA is TGTGCCAGCTCAGCCGAAAAGTCCCTCCACTTT.

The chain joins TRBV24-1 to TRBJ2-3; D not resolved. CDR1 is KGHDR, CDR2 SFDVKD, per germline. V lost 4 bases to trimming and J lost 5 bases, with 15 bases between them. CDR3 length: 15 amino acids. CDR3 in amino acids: CATSEGSPPLDTQYF. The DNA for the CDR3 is TGTGCCACCAGTGAGGGCAGCCCTCCCCTAGATACGCAGTATTTT.

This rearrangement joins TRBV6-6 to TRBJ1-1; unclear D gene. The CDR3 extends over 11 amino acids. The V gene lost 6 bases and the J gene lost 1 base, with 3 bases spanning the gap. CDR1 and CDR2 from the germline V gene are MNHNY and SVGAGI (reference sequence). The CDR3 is CASRENTEAFF. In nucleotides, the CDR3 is TGTGCCAGCAGAGAGAACACTGAAGCTTTCTTT.

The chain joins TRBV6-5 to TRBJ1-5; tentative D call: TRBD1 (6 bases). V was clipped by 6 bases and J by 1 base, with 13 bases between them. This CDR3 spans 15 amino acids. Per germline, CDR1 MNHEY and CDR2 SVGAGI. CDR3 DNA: TGTGCCAGCAGACAGGGACGGCAGAGCAATCAGCCCCAGCATTTT. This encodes CASRQGRQSNQPQHF.

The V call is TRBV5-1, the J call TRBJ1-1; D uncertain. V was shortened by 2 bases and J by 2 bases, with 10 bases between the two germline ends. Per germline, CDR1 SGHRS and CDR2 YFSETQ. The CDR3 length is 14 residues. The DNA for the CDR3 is TGCGCCAGCAGCTTCGGCCCTTCCAACACTGAAGCTTTCTTT. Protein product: CASSFGPSNTEAFF.

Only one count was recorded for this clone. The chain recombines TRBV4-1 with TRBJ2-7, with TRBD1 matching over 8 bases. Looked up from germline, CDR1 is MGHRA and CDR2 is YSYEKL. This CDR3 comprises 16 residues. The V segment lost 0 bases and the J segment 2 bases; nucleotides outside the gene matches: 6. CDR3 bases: TGCGCCAGCAGCCAAGATCCCCAACAGGGGGCCTACGAGCAGTACTTC. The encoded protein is CASSQDPQQGAYEQYF.

In nucleotides, the CDR3 is TGTGCCACCAGCGGGGCAAGACAGGTTAATTCACCCCTCCACTTT. Translated, it gives CATSGARQVNSPLHF. The gene calls are TRBV15 and TRBJ1-6; D might be TRBD1 (6 bases). CDR3 size: 15 residues. Per the germline V gene, CDR1 is LNHNV and CDR2 is YYDKDF (reference sequence). V lost 5 bases and J lost 6, with 14 bases in between.

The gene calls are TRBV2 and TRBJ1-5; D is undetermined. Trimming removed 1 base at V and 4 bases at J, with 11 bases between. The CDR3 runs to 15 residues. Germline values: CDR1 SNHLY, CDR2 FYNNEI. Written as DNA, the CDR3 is TGTGCCAGCAGTGAAGAATTGTGGGAAAATCAGCCCCAGCATTTT. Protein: CASSEELWENQPQHF.

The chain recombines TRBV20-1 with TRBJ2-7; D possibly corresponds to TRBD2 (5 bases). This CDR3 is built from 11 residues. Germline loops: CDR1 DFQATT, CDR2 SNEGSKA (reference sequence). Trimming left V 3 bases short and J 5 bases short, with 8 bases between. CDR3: CSASDGDEQYF. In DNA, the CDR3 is TGCAGTGCTAGTGACGGGGACGAGCAGTACTTC.

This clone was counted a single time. CDR3 region: CASSQDRYLAVGDIQYF. CDR3 nucleotides: TGTGCCAGCAGCCAAGATCGGTATCTAGCTGTAGGGGACATTCAGTACTTC. V gene TRBV3-1 (or the pseudogene TRBV3-2) combines with J gene TRBJ2-4; D possibly matches TRBD1 or TRBD2 (5 bases each). The CDR3 loop spans 17 amino acids. CDR1 LGHDT and CDR2 YNNKEL come from the germline V gene (reference sequence). V dropped 0 bases and J dropped 8 bases, with 20 bases sitting between them.

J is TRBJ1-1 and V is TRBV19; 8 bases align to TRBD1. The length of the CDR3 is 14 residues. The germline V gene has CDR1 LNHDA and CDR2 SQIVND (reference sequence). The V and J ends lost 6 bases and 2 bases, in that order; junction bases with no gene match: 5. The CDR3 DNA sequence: TGTGCCAGTAGATTGGGACAGGAAAACACTGAAGCTTTCTTT. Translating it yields CASRLGQENTEAFF.

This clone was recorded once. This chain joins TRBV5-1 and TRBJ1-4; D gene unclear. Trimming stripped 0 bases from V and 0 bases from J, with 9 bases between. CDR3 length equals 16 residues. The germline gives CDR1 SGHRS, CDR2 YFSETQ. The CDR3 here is CASSLGTQTTNEKLFF. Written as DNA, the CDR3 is TGCGCCAGCAGCTTGGGGACGCAGACAACTAATGAAAAACTGTTTTTT.

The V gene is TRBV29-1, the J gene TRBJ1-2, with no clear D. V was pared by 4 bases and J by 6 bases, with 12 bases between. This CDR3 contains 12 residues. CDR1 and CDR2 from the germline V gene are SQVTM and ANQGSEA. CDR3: CSVGGGRDGYTF. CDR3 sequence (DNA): TGCAGCGTTGGAGGTGGTAGGGATGGCTACACCTTC.

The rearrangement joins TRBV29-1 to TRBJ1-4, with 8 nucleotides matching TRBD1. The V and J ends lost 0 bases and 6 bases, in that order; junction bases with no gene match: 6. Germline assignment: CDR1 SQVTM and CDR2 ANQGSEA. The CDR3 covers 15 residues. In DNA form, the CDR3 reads TGCAGCGTTGAAGAGCTCAGGGGGCGGTATGAAAAACTGTTTTTT. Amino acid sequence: CSVEELRGRYEKLFF. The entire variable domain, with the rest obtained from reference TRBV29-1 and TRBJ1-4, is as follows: SAVISQKPSRDICQRGTSLTIQCQVDSQVTMMFWYRQQPGQSLTLIATANQGSEATYESGFVIDKFPISRPNLTFSTLTVSNMSPEDSSIYLCSVEELRGRYEKLFFGSGTQLSVL.

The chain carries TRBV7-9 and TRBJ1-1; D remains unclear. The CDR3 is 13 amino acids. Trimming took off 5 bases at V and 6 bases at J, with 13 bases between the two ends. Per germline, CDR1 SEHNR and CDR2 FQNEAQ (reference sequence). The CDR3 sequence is CASSIPRVAEAFF. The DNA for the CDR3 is TGTGCCAGCAGCATACCTCGGGTGGCTGAAGCTTTCTTT. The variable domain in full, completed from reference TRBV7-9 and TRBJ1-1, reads DTGVSQNPRHKITKRGQNVTFRCDPISEHNRLYWYRQTLGQGPEFLTYFQNEAQLEKSRLLSDRFSAERPKGSFSTLEIQRTEQGDSAMYLCASSIPRVAEAFFGQGTRLTVV.

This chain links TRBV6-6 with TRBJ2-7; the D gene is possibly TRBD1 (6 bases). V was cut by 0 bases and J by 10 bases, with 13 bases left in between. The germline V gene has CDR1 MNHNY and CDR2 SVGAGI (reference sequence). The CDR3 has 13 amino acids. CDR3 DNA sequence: TGTGCCAGCAGTTACTCTGAGGACAGTCCACAGTACTTC. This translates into CASSYSEDSPQYF.

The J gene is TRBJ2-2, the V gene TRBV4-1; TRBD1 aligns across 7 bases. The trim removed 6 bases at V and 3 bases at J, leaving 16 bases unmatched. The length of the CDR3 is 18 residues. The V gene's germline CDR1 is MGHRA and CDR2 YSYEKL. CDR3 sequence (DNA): TGCGCCAGCAGTCAGTCGGGAACTAACAGGGGTTACACCGGGGAGCTGTTTTTT. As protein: CASSQSGTNRGYTGELFF.